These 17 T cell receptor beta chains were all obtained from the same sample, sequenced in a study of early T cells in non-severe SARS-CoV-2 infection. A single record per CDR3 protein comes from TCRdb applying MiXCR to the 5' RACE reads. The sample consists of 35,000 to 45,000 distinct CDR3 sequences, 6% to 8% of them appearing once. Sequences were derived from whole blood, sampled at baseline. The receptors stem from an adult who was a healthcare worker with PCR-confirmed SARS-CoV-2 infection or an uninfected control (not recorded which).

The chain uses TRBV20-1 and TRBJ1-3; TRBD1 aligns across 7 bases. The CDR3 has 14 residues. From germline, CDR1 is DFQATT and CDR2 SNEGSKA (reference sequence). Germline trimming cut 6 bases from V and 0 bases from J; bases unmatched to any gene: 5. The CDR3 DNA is TGCAGTGCGTACGGGACAGTCTCTGGAAACACCATATATTTT. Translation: CSAYGTVSGNTIYF.

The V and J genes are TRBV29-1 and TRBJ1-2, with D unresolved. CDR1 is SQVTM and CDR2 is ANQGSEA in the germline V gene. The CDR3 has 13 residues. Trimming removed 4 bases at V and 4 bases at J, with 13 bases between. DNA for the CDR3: TGCAGCGTTGGCACGGAGCGGGGCTATGGCTACACCTTC. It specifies CSVGTERGYGYTF. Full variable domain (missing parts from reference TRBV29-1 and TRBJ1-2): SAVISQKPSRDICQRGTSLTIQCQVDSQVTMMFWYRQQPGQSLTLIATANQGSEATYESGFVIDKFPISRPNLTFSTLTVSNMSPEDSSIYLCSVGTERGYGYTFGSGTRLTVV.

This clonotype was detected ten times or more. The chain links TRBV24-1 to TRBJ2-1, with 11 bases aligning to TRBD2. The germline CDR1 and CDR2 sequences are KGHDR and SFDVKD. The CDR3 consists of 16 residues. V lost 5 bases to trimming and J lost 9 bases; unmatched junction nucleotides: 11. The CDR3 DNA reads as TGTGCCACCAGTGTGAGGTCTCCGCTAGCGGGAGGTGAGCAGTTCTTC. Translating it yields CATSVRSPLAGGEQFF.

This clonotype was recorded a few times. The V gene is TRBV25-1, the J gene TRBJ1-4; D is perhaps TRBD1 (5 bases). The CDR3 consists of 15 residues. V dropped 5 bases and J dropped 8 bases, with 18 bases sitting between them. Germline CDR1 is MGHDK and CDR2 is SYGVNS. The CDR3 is CASSNTGKAEEKLFF. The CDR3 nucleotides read TGTGCCAGCAGTAACACAGGCAAAGCGGAGGAAAAACTGTTTTTT.

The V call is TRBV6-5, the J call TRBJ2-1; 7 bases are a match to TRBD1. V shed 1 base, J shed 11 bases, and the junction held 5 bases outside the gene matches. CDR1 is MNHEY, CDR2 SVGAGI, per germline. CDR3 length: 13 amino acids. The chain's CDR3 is CASSYLDRPKQFF. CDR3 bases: TGTGCCAGCAGTTACTTGGACAGGCCGAAGCAGTTCTTC.

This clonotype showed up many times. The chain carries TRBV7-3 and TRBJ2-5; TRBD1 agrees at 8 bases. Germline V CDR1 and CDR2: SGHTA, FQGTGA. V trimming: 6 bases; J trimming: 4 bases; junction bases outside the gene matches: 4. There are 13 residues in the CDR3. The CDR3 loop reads CASSPDRGETQYF. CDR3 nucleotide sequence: TGTGCCAGCAGTCCCGACAGGGGAGAGACCCAGTACTTC.

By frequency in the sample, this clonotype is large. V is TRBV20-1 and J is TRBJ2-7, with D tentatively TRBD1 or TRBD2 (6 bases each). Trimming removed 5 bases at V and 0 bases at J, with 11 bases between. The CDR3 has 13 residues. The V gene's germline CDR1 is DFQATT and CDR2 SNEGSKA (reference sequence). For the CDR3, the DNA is TGCAGTGCTCCTGAGGGGGGCTCCTACGAGCAGTACTTC. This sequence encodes CSAPEGGSYEQYF.

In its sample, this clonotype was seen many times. CDR3 region: CATSRDETRPYEQYF. The DNA of the CDR3 is TGTGCCACCAGCAGAGACGAAACCCGACCCTACGAGCAGTACTTC. The J gene is TRBJ2-7, the V gene TRBV15, with D unclear. The CDR3 extends over 15 amino acids. CDR1 and CDR2 (germline): LNHNV, YYDKDF (reference sequence). V lost 0 bases and J lost 2, with 11 bases in between.

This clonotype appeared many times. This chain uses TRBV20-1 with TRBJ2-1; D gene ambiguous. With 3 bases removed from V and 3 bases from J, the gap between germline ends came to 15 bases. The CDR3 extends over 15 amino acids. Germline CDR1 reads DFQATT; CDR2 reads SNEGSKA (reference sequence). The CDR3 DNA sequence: TGCAGTGCTAGCTTTCCAGCTACCCTCTACAATGAGCAGTTCTTC. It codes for CSASFPATLYNEQFF.

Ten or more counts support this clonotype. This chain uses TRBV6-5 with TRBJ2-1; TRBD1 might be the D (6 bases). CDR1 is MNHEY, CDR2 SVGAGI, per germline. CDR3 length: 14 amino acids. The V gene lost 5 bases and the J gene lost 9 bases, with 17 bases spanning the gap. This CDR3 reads CASSNEGRDTEQFF. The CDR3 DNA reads TGTGCCAGCAGTAACGAGGGAAGGGACACTGAGCAGTTCTTC.

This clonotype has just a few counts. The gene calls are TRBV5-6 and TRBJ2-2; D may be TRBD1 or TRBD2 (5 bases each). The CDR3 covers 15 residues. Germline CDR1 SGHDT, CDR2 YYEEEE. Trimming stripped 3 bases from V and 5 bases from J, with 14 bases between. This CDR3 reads CASSWDVLGTGELFF. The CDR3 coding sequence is TGTGCCAGCAGCTGGGACGTCCTGGGGACCGGGGAGCTGTTTTTT.

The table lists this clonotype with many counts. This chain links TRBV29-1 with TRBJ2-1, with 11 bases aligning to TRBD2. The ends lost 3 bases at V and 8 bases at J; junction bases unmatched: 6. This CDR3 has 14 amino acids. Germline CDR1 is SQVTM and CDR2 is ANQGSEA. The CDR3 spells CSVEPSGGIYEQFF. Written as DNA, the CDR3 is TGCAGCGTTGAGCCTAGCGGGGGGATTTATGAGCAGTTCTTC.

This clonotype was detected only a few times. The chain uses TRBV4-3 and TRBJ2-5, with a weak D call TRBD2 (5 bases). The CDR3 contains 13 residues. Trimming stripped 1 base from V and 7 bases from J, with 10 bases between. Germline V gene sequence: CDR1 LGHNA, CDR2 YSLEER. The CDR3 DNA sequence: TGCGCCAGCAGCCAAGGGCTAGCACCGACCCAGTACTTC. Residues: CASSQGLAPTQYF.

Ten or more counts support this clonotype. CDR3 sequence reads: CASSQGGGWYGYTF. The CDR3 region has the DNA TGTGCCAGCAGCCAAGGAGGGGGCTGGTATGGCTACACCTTC. The chain employs TRBV3-1 and TRBJ1-2; 7 bases map to TRBD1. The J segment lost 5 bases and the V segment lost 1 base, leaving 4 bases of the junction unmatched. Germline CDR1 and CDR2: LGHDT and YNNKEL (reference sequence). CDR3 length: 14 residues.

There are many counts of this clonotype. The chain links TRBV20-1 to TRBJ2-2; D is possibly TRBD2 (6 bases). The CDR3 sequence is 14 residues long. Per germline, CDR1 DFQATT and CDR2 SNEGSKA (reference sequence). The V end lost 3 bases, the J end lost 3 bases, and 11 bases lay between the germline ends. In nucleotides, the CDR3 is TGCAGTGCTAGCACCGGGACTGACACCGGGGAGCTGTTTTTT. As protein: CSASTGTDTGELFF.

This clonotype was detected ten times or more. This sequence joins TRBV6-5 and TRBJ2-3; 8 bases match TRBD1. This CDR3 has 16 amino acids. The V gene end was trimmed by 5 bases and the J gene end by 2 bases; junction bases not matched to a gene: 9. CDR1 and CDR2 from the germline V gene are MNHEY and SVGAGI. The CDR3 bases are TGTGCCAGCAGTCACGTCCCGGGACAGGACACAGATACGCAGTATTTT. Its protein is CASSHVPGQDTDTQYF.

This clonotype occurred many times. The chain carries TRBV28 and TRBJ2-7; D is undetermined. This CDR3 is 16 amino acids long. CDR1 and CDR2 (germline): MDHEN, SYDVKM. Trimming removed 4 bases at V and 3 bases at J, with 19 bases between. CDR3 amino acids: CASSSPAQPMIYEQYF. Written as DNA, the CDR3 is TGTGCCAGCAGTTCCCCCGCCCAGCCGATGATCTACGAGCAGTACTTC.